This T cell receptor beta chain comes out of a study of early T cells in non-severe SARS-CoV-2 infection. About the research overall: Alpha and beta chains were unpaired, from unsorted whole-blood bulk RNA.

Unique molecular identifiers were attached to individual cDNA molecules. TCRdb recomputed calls from the 5' RACE reads with MiXCR, one row per CDR3 protein. The table lists 75,000 to 80,000 distinct CDR3 sequences, roughly 15% of them singletons. Germline V gene data show CDR1 as SNHLY and CDR2 as FYNNEI. The CDR3 extends over 14 amino acids. J gave up 5 bases and V 11 bases, and 11 bases lay outside the gene matches. This clonotype appeared many times. Its specificity is not known. Study-wide points: VDJdb matching skewed toward anti-spike CD8 responses, missing private and CD4 specificities.

This TCR came from an adult who was a healthcare worker with PCR-confirmed SARS-CoV-2 infection or an uninfected control (not recorded which). The genes are TRBV2 and TRBJ2-2; 7 positions agree with TRBD1. Sequencing used whole blood. CDR3 nucleotides: TGTGCCTTTTCCGGGACAGTTTCGACCGGGGAGCTGTTTTTT. Translated: CAFSGTVSTGELFF.